These 21 T cell receptor beta chains came from one sample sequenced in a study of T cell repertoires in cytomegalovirus infection. The antigens of these receptors remain unknown. TCRdb independently ran MiXCR on the reads; one entry per CDR3 protein. Among approximately 70,000 distinct CDR3 sequences listed, 22% were seen once. The specimen was PBMCs, sequenced either directly or after in vitro stimulation (not recorded which). These receptors were collected from a human donor in good health (CMV status not recorded). Some clones in this sample may be carry-over from other donors' samples.

Concerning this clonotype itself: A much larger clone is a single base away; this may be a read error. The chain combines TRBV7-2 with TRBJ1-2; D is unclear. From germline, CDR1 is SGHTA and CDR2 FQGNSA. The V and J ends lost 2 bases and 8 bases respectively, with 12 bases between them. This CDR3 spans 13 amino acids. The CDR3 protein is CTSSLWQSDGYTF. The CDR3 DNA reads TGTACCAGCAGCTTATGGCAGTCCGACGGCTACACCTTC.

This sequence joins TRBV12-3 or TRBV12-4 and TRBJ1-2; perhaps TRBD1 as D (6 bases). Trimming took 2 bases from V and 4 from J, leaving 14 bases between them. The CDR3 is made up of 15 amino acids. CDR3 sequence reads: CASSLRGAQVYGYTF. DNA for the CDR3: TGTGCCAGCAGTTTAAGGGGGGCTCAGGTCTATGGCTACACCTTC.

The chain links TRBV6-4 to TRBJ2-1; the match to TRBD2 covers 11 bases. V lost 4 bases to trimming and J lost 10 bases; unmatched junction nucleotides: 12. Germline V gene sequence: CDR1 MRHNA, CDR2 SNTAGT. The CDR3 loop spans 16 amino acids. Here the CDR3 reads CASSALTSGTPTEQFF. DNA of the CDR3: TGTGCCAGCAGTGCCCTGACTAGCGGGACGCCCACCGAGCAGTTCTTC.

In its sample, this clonotype was seen a few times. V is TRBV7-9 and J is TRBJ2-7; 10 bases fit TRBD2. With V trimmed by 6 bases and J by 5 bases, 4 bases remained unmatched. Germline V CDR1 and CDR2: SEHNR, FQNEAQ (reference sequence). The CDR3 is 13 residues long. The CDR3 protein is CASSRLAGDEQYF. The CDR3 DNA follows: TGTGCCAGCAGTCGGCTAGCGGGAGACGAGCAGTACTTC.

This clonotype was counted a few times. The genes are TRBV27 and TRBJ2-1, with TRBD2 as a possible D gene (5 bases). The germline CDR1 and CDR2 sequences are MNHEY and SMNVEV (reference sequence). This CDR3 comprises 11 residues. The V end lost 7 bases, the J end lost 9 bases, and 10 bases lay between the germline ends. CDR3 sequence reads: CASTLGSEQFF. DNA for the CDR3: TGTGCCAGCACTTTGGGGAGTGAGCAGTTCTTC.

This clonotype was seen a handful of times. V gene TRBV7-2 combines with J gene TRBJ2-7; D gene uncertain. Trimming cost V 2 bases and J 2 bases, with 13 bases left between them. The length of the CDR3 is 15 residues. Looked up from germline, CDR1 is SGHTA and CDR2 is FQGNSA. This CDR3 reads CASSLRLIGAYEQYF. The CDR3 nucleotides are TGTGCCAGCAGCTTAAGACTCATCGGCGCCTACGAGCAGTACTTC.

This chain uses TRBV6-5 with TRBJ1-4; the match to TRBD1 covers 7 bases. CDR1 and CDR2 (germline): MNHEY, SVGAGI. The CDR3 is 19 residues long. V lost 0 bases, J lost 4 bases, and 14 bases stayed unmatched. The DNA of the CDR3 is TGTGCCAGCAGTTACTCGAGGCCTACGGGACAGACCCGTAATGAAAAACTGTTTTTT. Translated: CASSYSRPTGQTRNEKLFF.

This clonotype was detected many times. The chain uses TRBV7-2 and TRBJ2-1; possible D gene TRBD2, 6 bases. This CDR3 has 17 amino acids. Germline CDR1 and CDR2: SGHTA and FQGNSA. V was shortened by 5 bases and J by 0 bases, with 17 bases between the two germline ends. DNA of the CDR3: TGTGCCAGCAGCCCCCACCAGGCGGGACCCTCCTACAATGAGCAGTTCTTC. Amino acids: CASSPHQAGPSYNEQFF.

The chain recombines TRBV7-2 with TRBJ2-3; D unclear. CDR3 length equals 14 residues. Germline lookup yields CDR1 SGHTA and CDR2 FQGNSA. Trimming stripped 1 base from V and 1 base from J, with 6 bases between. The CDR3 reads CASSLVFGTDTQYF. The CDR3 nucleotides read TGTGCCAGCAGCTTAGTGTTTGGCACAGATACGCAGTATTTT.

This rearrangement joins TRBV19 to TRBJ1-1; tentative D call: TRBD1 (5 bases). In germline, CDR1 is LNHDA, CDR2 SQIVND (reference sequence). Trimming shortened V by 4 bases and J by 1 base, and 10 bases separated the two germline ends. The CDR3 length is 14 residues. In DNA form, the CDR3 reads TGTGCCAGTAGTAAGGGCAGGGCGAACACTGAAGCTTTCTTT. It yields the protein CASSKGRANTEAFF.

This clonotype was seen more than once but under ten times. This sequence joins TRBV28 and TRBJ2-5; no clear D gene. The germline V gene encodes CDR1 MDHEN and CDR2 SYDVKM. Trimming removed 0 bases from V and 3 bases from J, with 17 bases in between. The CDR3 totals 17 residues. The CDR3 coding sequence is TGTGCCAGCAGTTTATGGGAGATTGGGCAGATAGAAGAGACCCAGTACTTC. It yields the protein CASSLWEIGQIEETQYF.

The chain employs TRBV6-1 and TRBJ1-5; D not resolved. This CDR3 comprises 14 residues. V was trimmed by 4 bases and J by 0 bases, leaving 7 bases between them. CDR1 is MNHNS and CDR2 is SASEGT in the germline V gene. The CDR3 spells CASSGRHSNQPQHF. DNA for the CDR3: TGTGCCAGCAGTGGTCGCCATAGCAATCAGCCCCAGCATTTT.

The chain has TRBV11-3 and TRBJ1-1; 7 bases agree with TRBD1. V was clipped by 4 bases and J by 2 bases; unmatched bases: 7. The CDR3 totals 15 residues. In germline, CDR1 is SGHNT, CDR2 YENEEA. The CDR3 coding sequence is TGTGCCAGCAGCTCCGCGACAGGGATCAACACTGAAGCTTTCTTT. Translation: CASSSATGINTEAFF.

This clonotype was observed many times. The chain uses TRBV6-5 and TRBJ2-3, with 11 bases that match TRBD1. CDR1 MNHEY and CDR2 SVGAGI come from the germline V gene. This CDR3 has 16 amino acids. V was clipped by 6 bases and J by 3 bases; unmatched bases: 8. For the CDR3, the DNA is TGTGCCAGCAGGTCGGGACAGGGGGGGCTTACAGATACGCAGTATTTT. It specifies CASRSGQGGLTDTQYF.

Only one count was recorded for this clonotype. This may be a read error, as it is one base from a much larger clone. J is TRBJ2-2 and V is TRBV7-9; D gene ambiguous. The CDR3 contains 16 residues. Germline values: CDR1 SEHNR, CDR2 FQNEAQ (reference sequence). The CDR3 here is CANSFLPFRNTGELFF. CDR3 coding DNA: TGTGCCAACAGCTTTCTGCCGTTCCGGAACACCGGGGAGCTGTTTTTT.

This clonotype has ten or more counts. This CDR3 reads CASSSQLGNTIYF. The CDR3 DNA sequence: TGTGCCAGCAGCTCTCAACTTGGAAACACCATATATTTT. The chain joins TRBV7-6 to TRBJ1-3; D call uncertain. The germline gives CDR1 SGHVS, CDR2 FNYEAQ. The CDR3 is 13 amino acids. Trimming took off 4 bases at V and 3 bases at J, with 7 bases between the two ends. The full variable domain, completed using reference TRBV7-6 and TRBJ1-3, is GAGVSQSPRYKVTKRGQDVALRCDPISGHVSLYWYRQALGQGPEFLTYFNYEAQQDKSGLPNDRFSAERPEGSISTLTIQRTEQRDSAMYRCASSSQLGNTIYFGEGSWLTVV.

The chain carries TRBV29-1 and TRBJ2-1; 7 bases agree with TRBD2. V shed 2 bases, J shed 6 bases, and the junction held 16 bases outside the gene matches. From germline, CDR1 is SQVTM and CDR2 ANQGSEA. This CDR3 is built from 17 residues. CDR3 residues: CSVEKGASGVNFNEQFF. The CDR3 nucleotides are TGCAGCGTTGAAAAGGGAGCTAGCGGCGTAAACTTCAATGAGCAGTTCTTC.

The table lists this clonotype with many counts. The chain employs TRBV11-3 and TRBJ2-1, with 9 bases fitting TRBD2. The V segment lost 3 bases and the J segment 7 bases; nucleotides outside the gene matches: 7. CDR1 and CDR2 from the germline V gene are SGHNT and YENEEA. This CDR3 comprises 15 residues. The CDR3, as DNA: TGTGCCAGCAGCTTGTTTAGCGGGAGTCTAAATGAGCAGTTCTTC. This translates into CASSLFSGSLNEQFF.

The V gene is TRBV10-3, the J gene TRBJ1-2; possible D gene TRBD1, 6 bases. Trimming pared 6 bases from V and 3 bases from J, leaving 11 bases between. The length of the CDR3 is 13 residues. Germline lookup yields CDR1 ENHRY and CDR2 SYGVKD. The CDR3 nucleotides are TGTGCCATCAGCCAACAGGGTGACTATGGCTACACCTTC. This codes for CAISQQGDYGYTF.

Concerning this clonotype itself: A single base separates this from a much larger clone, so it may be a read error. The chain is built from TRBV7-9 and TRBJ1-6; unclear D gene. There are 16 residues in the CDR3. Trimming took 5 bases from V and 7 from J, leaving 18 bases between them. Germline V gives CDR1 SEHNR, CDR2 FQNEAQ (reference sequence). The CDR3 DNA follows: TGTGCCAGCAGCCCTTTTGGGCAGGTAGAGAATTCACCCCTCCACTTT. Amino acid sequence: CASSPFGQVENSPLHF.

This clonotype was counted between two and nine times. The V gene is TRBV18, the J gene TRBJ1-1; D remains ambiguous. The V end was cut by 3 bases, the J end by 0 bases, with 11 bases between. CDR3 size: 15 residues. Per germline, CDR1 KGHSH and CDR2 LQKENI. The CDR3 DNA reads TGTGCCAGCTCACCCGGCGGCGGGCTGAACACTGAAGCTTTCTTT. Protein: CASSPGGGLNTEAFF. Using reference TRBV18 and TRBJ1-1 for the parts outside the CDR3, the full variable domain is NAGVMQNPRHLVRRRGQEARLRCSPMKGHSHVYWYRQLPEEGLKFMVYLQKENIIDESGMPKERFSAEFPKEGPSILRIQQVVRGDSAAYFCASSPGGGLNTEAFFGQGTRLTVV.